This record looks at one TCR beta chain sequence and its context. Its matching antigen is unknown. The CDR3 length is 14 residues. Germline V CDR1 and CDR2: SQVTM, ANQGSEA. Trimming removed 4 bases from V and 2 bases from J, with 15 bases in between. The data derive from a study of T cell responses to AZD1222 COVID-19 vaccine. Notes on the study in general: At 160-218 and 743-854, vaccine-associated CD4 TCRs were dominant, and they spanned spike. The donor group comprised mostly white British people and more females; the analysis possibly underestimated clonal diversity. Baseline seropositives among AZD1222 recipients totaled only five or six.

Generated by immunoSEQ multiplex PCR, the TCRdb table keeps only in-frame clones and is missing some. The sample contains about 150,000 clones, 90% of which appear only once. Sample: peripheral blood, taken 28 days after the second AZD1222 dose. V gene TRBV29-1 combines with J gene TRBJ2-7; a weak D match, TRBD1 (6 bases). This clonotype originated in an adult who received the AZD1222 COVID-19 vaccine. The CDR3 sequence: CSVVLGHTTYEQYF. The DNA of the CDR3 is TGCAGCGTTGTTTTGGGACATACAACCTACGAGCAGTACTTC.